This TCR beta chain comes out of a study of vaccination effects on CD4 cells after COVID-19 (dated by TCRdb to 2022 to 2024). The study in broad terms: Each participant received two doses of an mRNA SARS-CoV-2 vaccine, either BNT162b2 or mRNA-1273. In both COVID-19 convalescent patients and infection-naive vaccine recipients, the study compared SARS-CoV-2 spike-specific CD4+ TCR repertoires from before mRNA vaccination with those from after it. Altogether, roughly 10 COVID-19 convalescent patients and a few SARS-CoV-2-naive healthy vaccine recipients made up the full study. Cultures from other donors in the study were sequenced with the Oncomine TCR Beta short-read assay on an Illumina iSeq 100.

As for this clone: This clone's antigen is unknown. The input lacks base qualities; no much larger clone sits a single base away.

In the ViraFEST assay, PBMC were stimulated with viral peptide pools, and TCR sequencing was then used to find antigen-specific CD4+ T cell clonotypes based on their expansion. After around 11 days of culture, CD4+ T cells were isolated with the EasySep CD4+ T cell isolation kit. Negative nucleocapsid antibody results before and after vaccination confirmed that the healthy vaccine recipients had no prior SARS-CoV-2 infection. Each well held some 1.9 million PBMC cultured in IMDM containing about 5.5% human AB serum, roughly 9.6 IU/ml IL-2 and gentamicin, along with roughly 10 ug/ml peptides. Half of the culture medium was replaced with fresh IL-2-containing medium on days 3 and 7. Unless otherwise noted, each peptide stimulation condition was cultured in triplicate wells. PBMC were separated from whole blood using Ficoll-Paque Plus gradient centrifugation and were then either cryopreserved at -140C or used fresh. The spike proteins of SARS-CoV-2 and of the common cold coronaviruses HCoV-NL63, HCoV-OC43 and HCoV-229E were spanned by overlapping peptide pools. Genomic DNA was extracted from cultured CD4+ T cells with the QIAamp micro DNA kit.

The CDR3, cysteine through phenylalanine, is 15 amino acids long. Only the CDR3 DNA stays, 45 bases, in frame from base 1. V has 3 bases trimmed and J has 6 bases trimmed; junction bases matching no gene number 9. CDR1 SGDLS and CDR2 YYNGEE are derived from the germline V gene. Study-wide conclusions, independent of this receptor: Marked clonal contraction was observed in both infection-induced and vaccine-induced clones at late post-vaccination timepoints, consistent with waning T cell responses. In healthy vaccine recipients, vaccine-induced clones were almost all SARS-CoV-2 mono-reactive, with only 1 of 255 cross-reactive with common cold coronaviruses. Limitations of the study were the small number of convalescent patients and the absence of early post-infection timepoints.

Preparation of the library involved the immunoSEQ multiplex PCR assay. DNA from the CD4+ T cells that had been cultured and isolated underwent TCR beta CDR3 sequencing. In the source study's methods: Non-productive TCR sequences were discarded, and reads were trimmed to the CDR3 region, with only CDR3s of 7 or more amino acids retained. The MANAFEST web app was used to identify antigen-specific clonotypes by comparing expansion in peptide wells with expansion in reference cultures. Positive clones required FDR<0.05 expansion versus reference and all other wells, odds ratio above 5, and frequency above 0.1% in two replicate wells. A clonotype was called cross-reactive if it was significantly expanded both in SARS-CoV-2 spike wells and in at least one common cold coronavirus spike condition. CDR3 similarity was assessed by Levenshtein distance with the stringdist R package, and unrooted trees were built with ape in R 3.6.1. In its TCRdb copy, this immuneACCESS table keeps in-frame sequences only and misses some clones. Where compared with another copy, unresolved V genes explain less than half of these, and the others have no known cause. The D gene and trimming were derived from the DNA, and the V and J assignments and clone size from that table. Here the sample has tens of thousands of clones; roughly 73% occur a single time. Approximately 10% of the sample is held by the ten biggest clonotypes.

The TCR originated in a human donor who received a COVID-19 vaccine. Material: CD4+ T cells from PBMCs cultured with HCoV-229E spike peptides, obtained before COVID-19 vaccination. The sample's cell subset or site label, decoded: HCoV-229E spike overlapping peptide pool stimulation. This chain is built from TRBV9 and TRBJ2-3, with 8 bases aligning to TRBD2. CDR3 reads: CASSGLAGPHDTQYF. The DNA reads TGTGCCAGCAGCGGGCTAGCGGGCCCACACGATACGCAGTATTTT.